This note documents a single T cell receptor beta chain sequence. Its antigen is unknown. V lost 0 bases and J 0 bases, leaving 6 bases between the germline ends. Germline loops: CDR1 PRHDT, CDR2 FYEKMQ (reference sequence). The CDR3 consists of 15 residues. This sample was taken from a study of cytotoxic CD8 clonotypes in ibrutinib-treated CLL. Overall study: Response samples were taken after a median of approximately 13 months on treatment, range 6 to 36. Study-wide results and caveats: Sustained-remission and progressing patients had unequal sampling times.

Using immunoSEQ multiplex PCR, the repertoire was profiled, and TCRdb retains in-frame clones only, with some absent. The data show about 97,000 clones, around 80% seen once. The genes are TRBV13 and TRBJ2-1; D not certain. Specimen: PBMCs, collected after 12 months of ibrutinib treatment. The receptor was derived from a human donor with chronic lymphocytic leukemia. The DNA for the CDR3 is TGTGCCAGCAGCTTAGGTCTGGGCTCCTACAATGAGCAGTTCTTC. Encoded protein: CASSLGLGSYNEQFF.